This T cell receptor beta chain was sequenced in a study of cytomegalovirus exposure and HLA in healthy donors. Study-wide results and limits: Earlier analysis found most TCR beta V segments productive about 87% or about 30% of the time. Later on, an analysis tied approximately 15,000 TCR beta sequences to HLA alleles at 0.05 false discovery rate. The study assumed roughly uniform donor sequencing depth for presence/absence analyses.

Remarks on this clone: As yet, its antigen is unknown.

This CDR3 contains 14 residues. CDR1 is SGHRS and CDR2 is YFSETQ in the germline V gene. V was trimmed by 8 bases and J by 11 bases, leaving 25 bases between them. Primers for the PCR totalled 60 Vbeta and 13 Jbeta. Sequencing was performed with immunoSEQ multiplex PCR; in TCRdb, only in-frame clones are kept and a portion is missing. The table shows 140,000 to 150,000 clones, with roughly 80% occurring only once. V usage is TRBV5-1 and J usage is TRBJ1-2; D gene uncertain. Sequenced input: PBMCs. The origin of this receptor is a man aged 35-49 years in good health and CMV-seronegative. CDR3 DNA: TGCGCCAGTGCGATTGAAGGAGGCTCGGGTGGATACACCTTC. Its protein product is CASAIEGGSGGYTF.